A selection of T cell receptor beta chains follows, all from one sample in a study of cytomegalovirus exposure and HLA in healthy donors. Assay: immunoSEQ multiplex PCR; the TCRdb copy retains only in-frame clones and omits some. The profile covers roughly 200,000 clones, with 75% to 85% appearing a single time and around 14% taken by the ten largest. The sample was PBMCs. The receptors here all came from a young woman in good health and CMV-seropositive. Both conserved end residues are part of each CDR3. A D gene is named only where the DNA matches it firmly. The size of a clone is reported for some rows only, either as once, few or many, or as a class for expanded clones.

TRBJ1-1	TRBV27	NA	NA	TGTGCCAGCAGTTTACTGGGCAGGGTATCCAACACTGAAGCTTTCTTT	CASSLLGRVSNTEAFF
TRBJ1-2	TRBV6-5	NA	few	TGTGCCAGCAGTGAAGGGGGCTATGGCTACACCTTC	CASSEGGYGYTF
TRBJ2-1	TRBV7-2	TRBD2	NA	TGTGCCAGCAGCCCCCAGAGCGGGAGCTATGAGCAGTTCTTC	CASSPQSGSYEQFF
TRBJ2-6	TRBV2	NA	few	TGTGCCACCCTGGACTACTCTGGGGCCAACGTCCTGACTTTC	CATLDYSGANVLTF
TRBJ1-2	TRBV29-1	NA	NA	TGCAGCGTTGAAACCGGGAACTATGGCTACACCTTC	CSVETGNYGYTF
TRBJ1-1	TRBV5-1	NA	NA	TGCGCCAGCAGCTTGGAAGCGGGGTACGGGTCTGAAGCTTTCTTT	CASSLEAGYGSEAFF
TRBJ2-4	TRBV5-1	TRBD2	few	TGCGCCAGCAGCTTGGCGGGGGGACTAGCCAAAAACATTCAGTACTTC	CASSLAGGLAKNIQYF
TRBJ2-7	TRBV28	TRBD1	NA	TGTGCCAGCAGGGACAGGGGTACTTACGAGCAGTACTTC	CASRDRGTYEQYF
TRBJ2-2	TRBV15	NA	NA	TGTGCCACCAGCAGAGATCGGGGTTCCGGGGAGCTGTTTTTT	CATSRDRGSGELFF
TRBJ2-5	TRBV28	NA	NA	TGTGCCAGCAATCCGGAGGCTAGGCAAGAGACCCAGTACTTC	CASNPEARQETQYF
TRBJ2-1	TRBV7-2	TRBD2	NA	TGTGCCAGCAGCGCCATACTAGCGACCAATGAGCAGTTCTTC	CASSAILATNEQFF
TRBJ2-7	TRBV7-8	TRBD2	NA	TGTGCCAGCAGCATCAGGACTAGCGGGACCTACGAGCAGTACTTC	CASSIRTSGTYEQYF
TRBJ2-7	TRBV6-6	TRBD1	NA	TGTGCCAGCAGCCTTGACAGGGCCCGAGAGCAGTACTTC	CASSLDRAREQYF
TRBJ2-5	TRBV5-5	TRBD2	many	TGTGCCAGCAGCTCAAGCGGGGCGTACCAAGAGACCCAGTACTTC	CASSSSGAYQETQYF
TRBJ1-5	TRBV11-2	TRBD1	NA	TGTGCCAGCAGCCCCCAGGGGGGCAATCAGCCCCAGCATTTT	CASSPQGGNQPQHF
TRBJ2-1	TRBV19	NA	NA	TGTGCCAGTACCCAGGGGATCAACTCCTACAATGAGCAGTTCTTC	CASTQGINSYNEQFF
TRBJ2-1	TRBV28	NA	NA	TGTGCCAGCAGTGATCCCGACAGGCCTACTTCCTACAATGAGCAGTTCTTC	CASSDPDRPTSYNEQFF
TRBJ2-1	TRBV7-9	NA	NA	TGTGCCAGCAGCTTAGCCCGGGGGTCCGACAATGAGCAGTTCTTC	CASSLARGSDNEQFF
TRBJ1-5	TRBV6-6	TRBD1	few	TGTGCCAGCAGTCTCAGGGGGAATCAGCCCCAGCATTTT	CASSLRGNQPQHF
TRBJ2-3	TRBV7-3	TRBD2	few	TGTGCCAGCAGCCGTAGCGGGGGGCCCGCAGATACGCAGTATTTT	CASSRSGGPADTQYF
TRBJ2-7	TRBV9	TRBD2	NA	TGTGCCAGCAGCGTAGACACTAGCGGGGGTGTCCTGAACGAGCAGTACTTC	CASSVDTSGGVLNEQYF
TRBJ2-5	TRBV7-8	TRBD1	NA	TGTGCCAGCAGCTTTACGACAGGGGGATACGAGACCCAGTACTTC	CASSFTTGGYETQYF
TRBJ1-1	TRBV5-1	NA	NA	TGCGCCAGCAGCCCAACAGGGAACACTGAAGCTTTCTTT	CASSPTGNTEAFF
TRBJ1-5	TRBV7-6	TRBD1	NA	TGTGCCAGCAGCTTAATTCCCCCGAAAAGTACAGGGGTCCTCAATCAGCCCCAGCATTTT	CASSLIPPKSTGVLNQPQHF